These T cell receptor beta chains were read from a single sample in a study of T cell clones after liver transplantation. Sequencing was performed with immunoSEQ multiplex PCR; in TCRdb, only in-frame clones are kept and a portion is missing. This sample has 7,000 to 8,000 clones, with 75% to 90% found just once. The sample in question was CD8+ T cells from blood, obtained before liver transplant. The receptors come from a human donor who received a liver transplant. Both conserved end residues are part of each CDR3. D genes are given only for firm matches. Size values are once, few and many counts, or a class for expanded clones, and some rows have none.

DNA	CDR3	J	D	V	size
TGTGCTAGTGGTTTTCCTAGAGGTTCACCCCTCCACTTT	CASGFPRGSPLHF	TRBJ1-6	.	TRBV12-5	medium-sized
TGTGCCAGCAGTTCTCCCCGGGCGGGGGCGAGGAATGAGCAGTTCTTC	CASSSPRAGARNEQFF	TRBJ2-1	.	TRBV6-5	once
TGTGCCAGCAAAGGGGCCATATGGTCTGGCTACACCTTC	CASKGAIWSGYTF	TRBJ1-2	.	TRBV6-6	.
TGTGCCAGCAGCAAATTTTTCGGGGTGGAGGATGGCTACACCTTC	CASSKFFGVEDGYTF	TRBJ1-2	.	TRBV21-1	.
TGTGCCATAAACGAATTGGGGCTTAATTCACCCCTCCACTTT	CAINELGLNSPLHF	TRBJ1-6	.	TRBV28	.
TGTGCCAGCATGGGGACAGGGGGGAATTCCTACAATGAGCAGTTCTTC	CASMGTGGNSYNEQFF	TRBJ2-1	TRBD1	TRBV2	medium-sized
TGCGCCAGTCTGGACAGCCCCAATGAGCAGTTCTTC	CASLDSPNEQFF	TRBJ2-1	.	TRBV5-1	.
TGTGCCAGCAGCTTAGTAGGGGAAAACACCATATATTTT	CASSLVGENTIYF	TRBJ1-3	.	TRBV13	.
TGTGCCAGCAGAATTCTTCCGGGGGCCGGGGAGCTGTTTTTT	CASRILPGAGELFF	TRBJ2-2	.	TRBV27	.
TGTGTCTCGAGGGGGTCCAACTACGAGCAGTACTTC	CVSRGSNYEQYF	TRBJ2-7	.	TRBV5-6	.
TGTGCCAGCAGCCAGGGGCCTAGCACAGATACGCAGTATTTT	CASSQGPSTDTQYF	TRBJ2-3	.	TRBV7-9	.
TGTGCCAGCAGCTCGACTAGCGGTGGGGACAATGAGCAGTTCTTC	CASSSTSGGDNEQFF	TRBJ2-1	TRBD2	TRBV5-4	.
TGTGCCAGCAGTTATCCCCTGACAGGGGGCAATCAGCCCCAGCATTTT	CASSYPLTGGNQPQHF	TRBJ1-5	TRBD1	TRBV28	.
TGTGCCAGCAGCTTTCCAGCGGGAGGGGACGACGAGCAGTACTTC	CASSFPAGGDDEQYF	TRBJ2-7	TRBD2	TRBV28	.
TGTGCCAGCAGTGACTCGGGGTCAACTAGCGGGGGGGCAGATACGCAGTATTTT	CASSDSGSTSGGADTQYF	TRBJ2-3	TRBD2	TRBV6-4	.
TGTGCCAGCAGTAAATTAGCGGTCCCCCCCACAGATACGCAGTATTTT	CASSKLAVPPTDTQYF	TRBJ2-3	.	TRBV28	few
TGTGCTAGCAGCCCAATAGTCGGTGTTGGGGCCAACGTCCTGACTTTC	CASSPIVGVGANVLTF	TRBJ2-6	.	TRBV7-7	.
TGTGCCAGCAGCTTATTAGCGGTGAGCACAGATACGCAGTATTTT	CASSLLAVSTDTQYF	TRBJ2-3	.	TRBV7-2	.
TGTGCCAGCAGTGGACTTGGGCCCCTCCACTTT	CASSGLGPLHF	TRBJ1-6	.	TRBV6-5	.
TGTGCCAGCAGTTTATCGGGAGGGGCTCAGCATTTT	CASSLSGGAQHF	TRBJ1-5	.	TRBV27	.
TGTGCCAGCAGCCACCCTGGGGGCAGGGGCGATGGCTACACCTTC	CASSHPGGRGDGYTF	TRBJ1-2	.	TRBV5-4	.
TGCGCCAGCAGCCAAGATCTCAGGGGGCGACCCGGGGAGCTGTTTTTT	CASSQDLRGRPGELFF	TRBJ2-2	TRBD1	TRBV4-1	once
TGTGCCAGCAGTGTCCTCGGGACAGGGAGTTTGAATGAGCAGTTCTTC	CASSVLGTGSLNEQFF	TRBJ2-1	TRBD1	TRBV25-1	few
TGTGCCAGCAGCCTTGGGACTAGCGGGGGACCCTCCTACGAGCAGTACTTC	CASSLGTSGGPSYEQYF	TRBJ2-7	TRBD2	TRBV11-2	once
TGTGCCAGCAGTTTATCCCCCGGGGTGGGGTCCCCTTTAGGGTTCTTC	CASSLSPGVGSPLGFF	TRBJ2-7	.	TRBV28	once
TGCAGCGTGCTCGGACAGCTCTCTGGAAACACCATATATTTT	CSVLGQLSGNTIYF	TRBJ1-3	.	TRBV29-1	.
TGTGCCAGCAGCGCCGGGGGGGGCCCAGATACGCAGTATTTT	CASSAGGGPDTQYF	TRBJ2-3	TRBD2	TRBV9	.
TGTGCCAGCAGCCCTGCGGGGGGTGGCTATGGCTACACCTTC	CASSPAGGGYGYTF	TRBJ1-2	.	TRBV27	.
TGTGCCAGCAGCTTTGATCTACTAGCGGGGGGGCTCACAGATACGCAGTATTTT	CASSFDLLAGGLTDTQYF	TRBJ2-3	TRBD2	TRBV5-4	.
TGTGCCACCTGGGGCACTTCCTACGAGCAGTACTTC	CATWGTSYEQYF	TRBJ2-7	.	TRBV7-2	.
TGTGCCAGCAGGGGGGGACAGGGTTGGTACAATGAGCAGTTCTTC	CASRGGQGWYNEQFF	TRBJ2-1	TRBD1	TRBV27	.
TGTGCCAGCAGCTCAGGGTCCTACGAGCAGTACTTC	CASSSGSYEQYF	TRBJ2-7	.	TRBV5-6	.
TGTGCCAGCTCATCCGGGGACAGGGGGCTCATGGAGCAGTACTTC	CASSSGDRGLMEQYF	TRBJ2-7	TRBD1	TRBV18	.
TGTGCCAGCAGTGCGACTAGCGGGGGGTTGGAGACCCAGTACTTC	CASSATSGGLETQYF	TRBJ2-5	TRBD2	TRBV6-1	.
TGTGCCAGCAGCTTAGCCGGGACAGGGAGGAATGATACGCAGTATTTT	CASSLAGTGRNDTQYF	TRBJ2-3	TRBD1	TRBV13	.
TGTGCCAGCAAACAGGATAATCAGCCCCAGCATTTT	CASKQDNQPQHF	TRBJ1-5	.	TRBV2	.
TGTGCCAGCAGCGTAGAGGGACAGGGGGGCGTGAACACTGAAGCTTTCTTT	CASSVEGQGGVNTEAFF	TRBJ1-1	TRBD1	TRBV9	.
TGTGCCAGTAGTGGGGAGGGGCAGGCCATTCAGTACTTC	CASSGEGQAIQYF	TRBJ2-4	TRBD2	TRBV19	.
TGTGCCAGCAGTTTATTTGGGACAGGCACAGATACGCAGTATTTT	CASSLFGTGTDTQYF	TRBJ2-3	TRBD1	TRBV28	.
TGTGCCAGCAGCACCGGGACAGACACAGATACGCAGTATTTT	CASSTGTDTDTQYF	TRBJ2-3	TRBD1	TRBV7-9	.
TGTGCCAGCAGATCCGGGACTAGCGGGGGGGCAAGGAATGAGCAGTTCTTC	CASRSGTSGGARNEQFF	TRBJ2-1	TRBD2	TRBV27	.
TGCAGCGGTACGGAGGGCACCACTGAAGCTTTCTTT	CSGTEGTTEAFF	TRBJ1-1	.	TRBV29-1	.
TGTGCCAGCACCCGGGACAGGGCCCTTAGTTCACCCCTCCACTTT	CASTRDRALSSPLHF	TRBJ1-6	TRBD1	TRBV28	.
TGTGCCAGCAGCTTAGATGGGGGGAATCTAGCCAAAAACATTCAGTACTTC	CASSLDGGNLAKNIQYF	TRBJ2-4	.	TRBV11-2	.
TGTGCCAGCAGCTTGACAGGCTACGAGCAGTACTTC	CASSLTGYEQYF	TRBJ2-7	.	TRBV7-6	few
TGTGCCAGCAGCTCCCTTCAGACGGGAACTAATGAAAAACTGTTTTTT	CASSSLQTGTNEKLFF	TRBJ1-4	.	TRBV7-8	.
TGTGCCAGCAGCTTGGACCAGGGCATGTACGAGCAGTACTTC	CASSLDQGMYEQYF	TRBJ2-7	.	TRBV5-6	.
TGCAGCGTTGATCCCAGGTACAATGAGCAGTTCTTC	CSVDPRYNEQFF	TRBJ2-1	.	TRBV29-1	few
TGTGCCAGCAGCCAAGCCATATTTAATACGCGGGGGGCCACTGAAGCTTTCTTT	CASSQAIFNTRGATEAFF	TRBJ1-1	.	TRBV4-2	.
TGTGCCAGCAGCGTAGCGAAGACAGGGGGGGCCGGGGAGCTGTTTTTT	CASSVAKTGGAGELFF	TRBJ2-2	TRBD1	TRBV9	.
TGCAGCGTTGCGGGGTCCCTAGGGCCCCCTAACTATGGCTACACCTTC	CSVAGSLGPPNYGYTF	TRBJ1-2	.	TRBV29-1	.
TGTGCCAGCAGTTTTTCGGGGACAGGCATGGAGCAGCCCCAGCATTTT	CASSFSGTGMEQPQHF	TRBJ1-5	TRBD1	TRBV6-5	.
TGTGCCAGCAGTTTACCGGGGGGGGACAGCACCAATGAGCAGTTCTTC	CASSLPGGDSTNEQFF	TRBJ2-1	.	TRBV27	.
TGTGCCAGCAGTTTGAGCGGGGGCTACGAGCAGTACTTC	CASSLSGGYEQYF	TRBJ2-7	TRBD2	TRBV27	.
TGTGCCAGCAACCTAGCGGCGGGAGATACGCAGTATTTT	CASNLAAGDTQYF	TRBJ2-3	TRBD2	TRBV6-1	large